This T cell receptor beta chain comes out of a study of T cell clonality in common variable immunodeficiency. Germline V gives CDR1 DFQATT, CDR2 SNEGSKA (reference sequence). The CDR3 loop spans 12 amino acids. This clone came up many times. Mismatch with germline at one junction end may stem from a read error. The observed sequence ends 3 residues before the CDR3 terminus, with the missing tail filled in from the germline J gene. The assay was immunoSEQ multiplex PCR, and TCRdb's table has in-frame clones only and misses some. Observed are about 42,000 clones, no singletons, with the top ten taking roughly 1.4%.

The source material was peripheral blood mononuclear cells. The chain is built from TRBV20-1 and TRBJ1-2; D perhaps matches TRBD1 (6 bases). The clonotype comes from a person between 18 and 70 years old in good health. The covered CDR3 bases are TGCAGTGCCAGAGGACAGACCTATGGC. Translation: CSARGQTYG. The full CDR3 sequence reads CSARGQTYGYTF.